This TCR beta chain was captured by sequencing in a study of T cell responses to AZD1222 COVID-19 vaccine. Regarding the study as a whole: White British donors predominated, females outnumbered males, and clonal diversity was possibly underestimated. Samples come after the peak T cell response, not at day 14.

Sequencing was performed with immunoSEQ multiplex PCR; in TCRdb, only in-frame clones are kept and a portion is missing. The sample consists of about 81,000 clones, roughly nine tenths of them appearing once. To note about this clone: Its antigen remains unidentified.

Trimming removed 7 bases at V and 4 bases at J, with 16 bases between. The length of the CDR3 is 14 residues. CDR1 LNHDA and CDR2 SQIVND come from the germline V gene (reference sequence). The chain joins TRBV19 to TRBJ1-2; a possible D gene is TRBD1 (6 bases). This receptor was taken from an adult in good health. Sequenced material: peripheral blood, taken on day 0 of AZD1222 vaccination. The CDR3: CASTQQGGSYGYTF. CDR3 DNA sequence: TGTGCCAGTACGCAACAGGGAGGTTCCTATGGCTACACCTTC.